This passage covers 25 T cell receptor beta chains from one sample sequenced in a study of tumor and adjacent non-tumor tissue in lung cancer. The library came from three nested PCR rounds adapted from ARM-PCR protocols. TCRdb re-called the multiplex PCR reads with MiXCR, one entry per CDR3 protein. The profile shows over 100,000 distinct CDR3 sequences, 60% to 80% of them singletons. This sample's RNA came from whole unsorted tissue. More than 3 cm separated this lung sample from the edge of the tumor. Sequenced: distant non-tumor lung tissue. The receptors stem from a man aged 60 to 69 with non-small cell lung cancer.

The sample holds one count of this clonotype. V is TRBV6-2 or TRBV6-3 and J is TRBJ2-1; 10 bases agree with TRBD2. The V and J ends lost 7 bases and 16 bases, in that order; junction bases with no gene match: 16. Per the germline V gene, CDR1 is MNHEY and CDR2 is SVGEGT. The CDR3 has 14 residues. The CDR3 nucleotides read TGTGCCAGCATTTCCACTAGCGGGACCAATGAACAATTCTTC. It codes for CASISTSGTNEQFF.

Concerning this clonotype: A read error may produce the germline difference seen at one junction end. The CDR3 DNA is TGTGCCAGGAGTTCGACGGGACTGGGCAATCAGCCCCACCATTTT. Translation gives CARSSTGLGNQPHHF. The gene calls are TRBV12-3 or TRBV12-4 and TRBJ1-5; TRBD1 is a possible D gene (5 bases). The CDR3 is 15 amino acids.

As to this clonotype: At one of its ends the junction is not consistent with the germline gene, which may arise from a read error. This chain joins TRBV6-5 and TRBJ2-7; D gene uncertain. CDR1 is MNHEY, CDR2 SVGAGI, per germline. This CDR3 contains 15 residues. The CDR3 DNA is TGTGCCAACAGTTACCGACAAGGGCGGTTTAACGAGCAGTACTTC. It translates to CANSYRQGRFNEQYF.

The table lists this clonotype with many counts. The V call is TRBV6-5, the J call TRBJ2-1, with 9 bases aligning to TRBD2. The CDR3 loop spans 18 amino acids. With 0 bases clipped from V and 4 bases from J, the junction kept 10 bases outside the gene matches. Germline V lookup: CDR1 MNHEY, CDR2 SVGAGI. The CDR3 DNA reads TGTGCCAGCAGTTACTCGAGGCAAGCGGGGGGTTGGTACAATGAGCAGTTCTTC. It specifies CASSYSRQAGGWYNEQFF.

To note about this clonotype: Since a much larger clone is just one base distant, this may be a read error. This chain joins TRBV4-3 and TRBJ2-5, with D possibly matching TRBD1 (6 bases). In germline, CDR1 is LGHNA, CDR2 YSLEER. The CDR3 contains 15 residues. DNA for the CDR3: TGCGCCAGCAGCCAAACCGGGACCGCAGGGGAGAGCCAGCACTTC. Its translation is CASSQTGTAGESQHF.

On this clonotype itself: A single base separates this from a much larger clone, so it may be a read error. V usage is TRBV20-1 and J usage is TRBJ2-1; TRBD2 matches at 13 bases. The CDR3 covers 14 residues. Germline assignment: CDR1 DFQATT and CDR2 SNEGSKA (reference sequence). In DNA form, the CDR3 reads TGCATTGCTAGAGGGACTAGCGGGAACAATGAGCAGTTCTTC. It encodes CIARGTSGNNEQFF.

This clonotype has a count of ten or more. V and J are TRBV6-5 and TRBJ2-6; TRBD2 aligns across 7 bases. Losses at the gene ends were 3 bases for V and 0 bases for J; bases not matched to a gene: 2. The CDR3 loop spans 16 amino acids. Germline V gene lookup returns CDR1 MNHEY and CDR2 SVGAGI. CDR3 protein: CASSYSGGSGANVLTF. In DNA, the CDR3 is TGTGCCAGCAGTTATTCGGGGGGCTCTGGGGCCAACGTCCTGACTTTC.

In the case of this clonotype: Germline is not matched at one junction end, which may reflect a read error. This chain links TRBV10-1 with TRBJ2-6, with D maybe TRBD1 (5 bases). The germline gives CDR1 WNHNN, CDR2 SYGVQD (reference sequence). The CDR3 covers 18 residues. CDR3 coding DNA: TGCACCAGCAGTGAGCCCAACCTCCTGGGCCCTGGGGCCAACGTCCTGGCTTTC. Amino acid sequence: CTSSEPNLLGPGANVLAF.

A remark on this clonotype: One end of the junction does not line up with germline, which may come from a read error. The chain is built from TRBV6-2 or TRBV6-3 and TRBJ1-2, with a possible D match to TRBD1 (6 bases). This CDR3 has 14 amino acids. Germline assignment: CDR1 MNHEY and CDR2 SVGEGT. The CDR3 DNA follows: TGTGCCAGTACCCAAGGGACAACTAACCATGGCTACACCTTC. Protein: CASTQGTTNHGYTF.

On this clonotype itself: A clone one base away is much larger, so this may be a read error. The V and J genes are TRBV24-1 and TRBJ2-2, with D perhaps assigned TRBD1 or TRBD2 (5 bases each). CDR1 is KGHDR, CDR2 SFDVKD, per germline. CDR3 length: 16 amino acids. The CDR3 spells CVTSDQGPFGAGELFF. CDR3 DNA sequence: TGTGTCACCAGTGACCAGGGACCGTTCGGAGCTGGGGAGCTGTTTTTT.

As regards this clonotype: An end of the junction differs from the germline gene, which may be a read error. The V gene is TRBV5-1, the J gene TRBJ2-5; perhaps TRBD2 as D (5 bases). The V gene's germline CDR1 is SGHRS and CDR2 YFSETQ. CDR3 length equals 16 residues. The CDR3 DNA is TGCGCCAGCAGCTTGTTTAGCGAGGGAGTACAAGAGACTCAGTACTTC. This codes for CASSLFSEGVQETQYF.

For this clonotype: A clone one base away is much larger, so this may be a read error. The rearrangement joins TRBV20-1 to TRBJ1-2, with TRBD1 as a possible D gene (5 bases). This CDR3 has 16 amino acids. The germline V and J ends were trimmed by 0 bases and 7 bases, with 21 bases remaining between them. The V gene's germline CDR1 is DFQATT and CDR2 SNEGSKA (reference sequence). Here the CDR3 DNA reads TGCAGTGCTAGAGAGAGGGGTAGGGGACCGGTCTTTGGCTACACCTTC. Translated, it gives CSARERGRGPVFGYTF.

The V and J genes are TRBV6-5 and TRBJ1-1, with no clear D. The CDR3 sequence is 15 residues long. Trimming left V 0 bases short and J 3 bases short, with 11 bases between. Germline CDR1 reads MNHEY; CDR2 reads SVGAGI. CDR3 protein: CASSYSPALYTEAFF. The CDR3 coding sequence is TGTGCCAGCAGTTACTCGCCAGCACTGTACACTGAAGCTTTCTTT.

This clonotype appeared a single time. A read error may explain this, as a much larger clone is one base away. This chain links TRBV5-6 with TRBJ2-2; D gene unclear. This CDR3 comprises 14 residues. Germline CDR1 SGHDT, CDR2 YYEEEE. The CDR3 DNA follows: TGTGTCAGCAGCTTATGGGAGAACACCGGGGAGCTGTTTTTT. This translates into CVSSLWENTGELFF.

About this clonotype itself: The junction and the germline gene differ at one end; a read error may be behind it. CDR3 sequence (DNA): TGCGCCAGCAGCCAAACGACAGGGGCGCTGATCGGGGAGCTGTTTTTC. Its protein is CASSQTTGALIGELFF. V is TRBV4-3 and J is TRBJ2-2; 8 positions agree with TRBD1. Germline V gene lookup returns CDR1 LGHNA and CDR2 YSLEER. CDR3 length: 16 amino acids.

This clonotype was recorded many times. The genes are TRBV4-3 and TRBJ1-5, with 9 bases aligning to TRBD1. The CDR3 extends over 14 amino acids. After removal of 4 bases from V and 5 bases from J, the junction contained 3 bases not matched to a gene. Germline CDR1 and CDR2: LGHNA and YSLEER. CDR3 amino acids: CASSPGQGDQPQHF. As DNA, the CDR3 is TGCGCCAGCAGCCCGGGACAGGGTGATCAGCCCCAGCATTTT.

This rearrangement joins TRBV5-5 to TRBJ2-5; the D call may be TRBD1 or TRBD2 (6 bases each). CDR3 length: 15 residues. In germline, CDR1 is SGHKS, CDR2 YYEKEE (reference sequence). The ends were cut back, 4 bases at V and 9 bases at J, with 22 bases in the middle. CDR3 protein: CASSLGGQGGEAQYF. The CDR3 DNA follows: TGTGCCAGCAGCCTAGGGGGGCAGGGTGGGGAGGCCCAGTACTTC.

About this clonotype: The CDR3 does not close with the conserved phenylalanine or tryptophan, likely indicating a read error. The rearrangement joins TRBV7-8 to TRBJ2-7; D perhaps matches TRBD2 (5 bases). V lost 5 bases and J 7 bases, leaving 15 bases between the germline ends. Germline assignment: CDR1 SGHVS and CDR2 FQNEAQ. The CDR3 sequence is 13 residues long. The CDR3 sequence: CASSIDFTREQYL. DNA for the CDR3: TGTGCCAGCAGCATCGACTTCACTAGGGAGCAGTACCTC.

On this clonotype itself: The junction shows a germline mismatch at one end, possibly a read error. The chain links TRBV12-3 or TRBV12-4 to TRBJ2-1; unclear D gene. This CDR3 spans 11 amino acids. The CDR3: CVSSSYNVQFF. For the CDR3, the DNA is TGTGTCAGCAGTTCCTACAACGTGCAGTTCTTC.

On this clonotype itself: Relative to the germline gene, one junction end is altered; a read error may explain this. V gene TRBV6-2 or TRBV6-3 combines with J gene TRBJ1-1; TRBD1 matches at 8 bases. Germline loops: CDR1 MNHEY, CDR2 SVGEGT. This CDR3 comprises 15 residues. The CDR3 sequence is CASSTRQGTNTEAFF. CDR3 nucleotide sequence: TGTGCCAGCAGTACGAGACAGGGGACGAACACTGAGGCTTTCTTT.

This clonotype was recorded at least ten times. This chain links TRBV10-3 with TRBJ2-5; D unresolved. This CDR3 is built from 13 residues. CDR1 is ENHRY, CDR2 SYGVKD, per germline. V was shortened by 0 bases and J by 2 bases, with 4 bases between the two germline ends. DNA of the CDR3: TGTGCCATCAGTGAGTCCAGTCAAGAGACCCAGTACTTC. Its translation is CAISESSQETQYF.

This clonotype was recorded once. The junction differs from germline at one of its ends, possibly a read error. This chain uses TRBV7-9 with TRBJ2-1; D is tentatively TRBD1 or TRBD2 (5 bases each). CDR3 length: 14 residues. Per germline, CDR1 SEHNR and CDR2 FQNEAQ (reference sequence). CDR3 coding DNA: TGTGCCAGCAGCCCCGGGGCCGCCTGGAGTGAGCAGTTATTC. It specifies CASSPGAAWSEQLF.

The CDR3 DNA follows: TGCAGTGCTCTCGGGACTAGCGGGAACCTGTACCAAGAGACCCAGTACTTC. It is translated as CSALGTSGNLYQETQYF. V is TRBV20-1 and J is TRBJ2-5; TRBD2 matches at 13 bases. Trimming removed 5 bases from V and 0 bases from J; junction bases left unmatched: 9. Germline CDR1 reads DFQATT; CDR2 reads SNEGSKA (reference sequence). CDR3 length: 17 residues.

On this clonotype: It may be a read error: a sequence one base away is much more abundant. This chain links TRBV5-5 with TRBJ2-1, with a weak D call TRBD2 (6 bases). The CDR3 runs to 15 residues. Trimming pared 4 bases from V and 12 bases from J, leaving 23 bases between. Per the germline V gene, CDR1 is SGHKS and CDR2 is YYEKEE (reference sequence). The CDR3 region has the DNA TGTGCCAGCAGCCCCGGCAGGAGGGCCTGGGTAGGGCAGTTCTTC. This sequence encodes CASSPGRRAWVGQFF.

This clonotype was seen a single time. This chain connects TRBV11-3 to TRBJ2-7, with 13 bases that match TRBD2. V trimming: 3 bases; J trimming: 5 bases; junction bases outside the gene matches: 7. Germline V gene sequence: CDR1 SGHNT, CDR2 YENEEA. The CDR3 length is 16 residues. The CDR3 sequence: CASSFRTSGRHDEQYF. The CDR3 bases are TGTGCCAGCAGCTTCCGGACTAGCGGGAGACACGACGAGCAGTACTTC. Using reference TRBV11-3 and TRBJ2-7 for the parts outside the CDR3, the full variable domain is EAGVVQSPRYKIIEKKQPVAFWCNPISGHNTLYWYLQNLGQGPELLIRYENEEAVDDSQLPKDRFSAERLKGVDSTLKIQPAELGDSAVYLCASSFRTSGRHDEQYFGPGTRLTVT.